One and the same sample provided the 14 T cell receptor beta chains below, sequenced in a study of vaccination and CD4 T cells after COVID-19. The treatment: roughly 10-day PBMC culture with coronavirus spike peptide pools or control peptides (ViraFEST assay). Sequenced with the Oncomine TCR Beta short-read assay was DNA taken from cultured CD4+ T cells. TCRdb re-called the PCR reads with MiXCR, one entry per CDR3 protein. The sample carries about 20,000 distinct CDR3 sequences, approximately 48% recorded once. For these TCRs, the target antigens are not known. The material sequenced was CD4+ T cells from blood, cultured in vitro. These TCRs come from a human donor who had recovered from COVID-19.

This clonotype was seen more than once but under ten times. The gene calls are TRBV6-1 and TRBJ1-5; the D is unclear. Germline V gene lookup returns CDR1 MNHNS and CDR2 SASEGT. V was trimmed by 2 bases and J by 6 bases, leaving 11 bases between them. The CDR3 is 14 residues long. The CDR3 DNA reads as TGTGCCAGCAGTGAAACTGGGCAATTTCAGCCCCAGCATTTT. Translating it yields CASSETGQFQPQHF.

The chain joins TRBV27 to TRBJ2-2, with 9 bases matching TRBD2. J was trimmed by 0 bases and V by 2 bases; bases with no gene match: 7. This CDR3 contains 18 residues. Germline CDR1 reads MNHEY; CDR2 reads SMNVEV (reference sequence). The CDR3 sequence: CASSLRLAAISNTGELFF. DNA of the CDR3: TGTGCCAGCAGTTTAAGACTAGCGGCAATATCGAACACCGGGGAGCTGTTTTTT.

This rearrangement joins TRBV20-1 to TRBJ2-5; 9 nucleotides align to TRBD2. V lost 4 bases, J lost 4 bases, and 7 bases stayed unmatched. Germline CDR1 DFQATT, CDR2 SNEGSKA (reference sequence). This CDR3 has 14 residues. CDR3 in amino acids: CSATQTSGLETQYF. The DNA of the CDR3 is TGCAGTGCTACTCAAACTAGCGGGCTAGAGACCCAGTACTTC.

The chain links TRBV7-2 to TRBJ2-5; no definite D call. This CDR3 region has 13 residues. Germline V CDR1 and CDR2: SGHTA, FQGNSA. The V gene lost 5 bases and the J gene lost 0 bases, with 7 bases spanning the gap. The CDR3 bases are TGTGCCAGCAGCCTAGAGTACCAAGAGACCCAGTACTTC. This translates into CASSLEYQETQYF.

The rearrangement joins TRBV24-1 to TRBJ2-2; D gene ambiguous. Trimming took off 4 bases at V and 0 bases at J, with 11 bases between the two ends. This CDR3 comprises 16 residues. The germline gives CDR1 KGHDR, CDR2 SFDVKD. In DNA, the CDR3 is TGTGCCACCAGTGACAGTACCCCGCCGAACACCGGGGAGCTGTTTTTT. The encoded protein is CATSDSTPPNTGELFF.

The V gene is TRBV5-1, the J gene TRBJ2-3, with 9 bases identical to TRBD2. Trimming cost V 6 bases and J 3 bases; bases outside gene matches: 11. Germline values: CDR1 SGHRS, CDR2 YFSETQ. The CDR3 extends over 16 amino acids. The CDR3, as DNA: TGCGCCAGCATGACCTTTAGCGGGAGCGTGACAGATACGCAGTATTTT. It codes for CASMTFSGSVTDTQYF.

This rearrangement joins TRBV19 to TRBJ2-3; TRBD2 matches at 8 bases. Germline V gene lookup returns CDR1 LNHDA and CDR2 SQIVND (reference sequence). The CDR3 runs 13 residues. The V and J ends lost 6 bases and 5 bases, in that order; junction bases with no gene match: 4. CDR3 amino acids: CASSSGRIDTQYF. The CDR3 nucleotides are TGTGCCAGTAGCAGCGGGAGAATAGATACGCAGTATTTT.

The chain joins TRBV5-1 to TRBJ1-1; D gene ambiguous. The CDR3 runs 13 residues. Between the trimmed V and J ends, which lost 0 bases and 7 bases, there was a span of 10 bases. Germline V gene data show CDR1 as SGHRS and CDR2 as YFSETQ. CDR3 DNA: TGCGCCAGCAGCTTGGAGTCCGGAAGTGAAGCTTTCTTT. Its protein product is CASSLESGSEAFF.

This chain joins TRBV7-3 and TRBJ2-1, with TRBD2 as a possible D gene (6 bases). CDR1 SGHTA and CDR2 FQGTGA come from the germline V gene. V dropped 5 bases and J dropped 5 bases, with 19 bases sitting between them. This CDR3 is 16 amino acids long. Here the CDR3 DNA reads TGTGCCAGCAGCCCGGATAGCGGAGGTCGGCACAATGAGCAGTTCTTC. Translated, it gives CASSPDSGGRHNEQFF.

This chain links TRBV6-2 or TRBV6-3 with TRBJ1-3; D uncertain. Germline CDR1 and CDR2: MNHEY and SVGEGT. The CDR3 extends over 13 amino acids. V was trimmed by 6 bases and J by 4 bases, leaving 10 bases between them. CDR3 loop: CASSPTQGNTIYF. The CDR3 nucleotides are TGTGCCAGCAGCCCCACGCAAGGAAACACCATATATTTT.

The V call is TRBV11-3, the J call TRBJ1-2; no reliable D call. Germline CDR1 is SGHNT and CDR2 is YENEEA. The V gene lost 1 base and the J gene lost 7 bases, with 4 bases spanning the gap. The CDR3 length is 11 residues. CDR3 sequence (DNA): TGTGCCAGCAGCTTAGGGGGTGGCTACACCTTC. This translates into CASSLGGGYTF.

The chain employs TRBV11-2 and TRBJ2-7; 12 bases line up with TRBD1. The CDR3 runs 16 residues. After removal of 1 base from V and 6 bases from J, the junction contained 7 bases not matched to a gene. Germline V gene lookup returns CDR1 SGHAT and CDR2 FQNNGV. The CDR3 nucleotides are TGTGCCAGCAGCTTAGCTCGGGGGACAGGGGGCGGCGAGCAGTACTTC. Translation gives CASSLARGTGGGEQYF.

This clonotype has a handful of counts. The chain uses TRBV6-1 and TRBJ2-3; the D gene is possibly TRBD1 (6 bases). V lost 6 bases to trimming and J lost 3 bases, with 7 bases between them. Germline V gene sequence: CDR1 MNHNS, CDR2 SASEGT. The CDR3 is 12 residues long. CDR3 sequence reads: CASRQGTDTQYF. CDR3 nucleotide sequence: TGTGCCAGCAGGCAGGGGACAGATACGCAGTATTTT.

The genes are TRBV7-2 and TRBJ1-3, with D unresolved. Germline V lookup: CDR1 SGHTA, CDR2 FQGNSA. The germline V and J ends were trimmed by 2 bases and 0 bases, with 8 bases remaining between them. The CDR3 sequence is 15 residues long. The CDR3 DNA reads as TGTGCCAGCAGCTTAAGCCGGCCCTCTGGAAACACCATATATTTT. It yields the protein CASSLSRPSGNTIYF.